A selection of T cell receptor beta chains follows, all from one sample in a study of blood T cell repertoires in COVID-19. The method was immunoSEQ multiplex PCR; TCRdb's version includes in-frame clones alone and lacks a portion of them. Of about 21,000 clones listed, 84% were seen once; the top ten hold 2.5% to 4%. Material for sequencing was peripheral blood. The origin of the receptors is a man aged 35 to 55 with acute or convalescent COVID-19. CDR3s include the opening cysteine and the closing phenylalanine or tryptophan. Each record gives: D gene, J gene, CDR3 length, clone size, V gene, CDR3 protein, CDR3 DNA. D genes are given only for firm matches. The size field is filled for only some rows; it gives once, few, many or a size class.

>.|TRBJ1-1|18|.|TRBV11-2
CASSREGKGGGMNTEAFF
TGTGCCAGCAGCCGTGAGGGGAAGGGAGGCGGAATGAACACTGAAGCTTTCTTT
>.|TRBJ1-4|14|.|TRBV18
CASSPQTGNEKLFF
TGTGCCAGCTCACCGCAGACGGGGAATGAAAAACTGTTTTTT
>.|TRBJ2-7|12|.|TRBV5-1
CASSGTSGEQYF
TGCGCCAGCAGCGGTACTAGTGGGGAGCAGTACTTC
>TRBD1|TRBJ2-5|13|.|TRBV28
CATFDRGRETQYF
TGTGCCACCTTCGACAGGGGGCGAGAGACCCAGTACTTC
>TRBD1|TRBJ1-1|14|.|TRBV7-9
CASSFGQGNTEAFF
TGTGCCAGCAGCTTCGGACAGGGGAACACTGAAGCTTTCTTT
>.|TRBJ1-5|15|.|TRBV18
CASSPGGLGIQPQHF
TGTGCCAGCTCACCAGGAGGATTGGGGATACAGCCCCAGCATTTT
>TRBD1|TRBJ2-5|17|once|TRBV27
CASSLGPGQGVKETQYF
TGTGCCAGCAGTCTCGGCCCGGGACAGGGGGTAAAGGAGACCCAGTACTTC
>.|TRBJ2-5|14|.|TRBV29-1
CSVVLGRHRGTQYF
TGCAGCGTTGTCCTAGGACGGCACCGGGGGACCCAGTACTTC
>TRBD2|TRBJ2-5|15|once|TRBV5-6
CASSPGLAGPRTQYF
TGTGCCAGCAGCCCGGGACTAGCGGGGCCCAGGACCCAGTACTTC
>TRBD1|TRBJ1-6|16|once|TRBV5-8
CASSDRDRASGSPLHF
TGTGCCAGCAGCGACCGGGACAGGGCTTCCGGTTCACCCCTCCACTTT
>TRBD1|TRBJ1-1|15|.|TRBV5-5
CASNRLDRVGTEAFF
TGTGCCAGCAACAGGTTAGACAGGGTCGGGACTGAAGCTTTCTTT
>.|TRBJ2-4|14|once|TRBV20-1
CSASAGRAKNIQYF
TGCAGTGCTAGTGCCGGGAGAGCCAAAAACATTCAGTACTTC
>.|TRBJ1-1|13|few|TRBV30
CAWTPGQLTEAFF
TGTGCCTGGACTCCTGGGCAGTTAACTGAAGCTTTCTTT
>.|TRBJ1-2|13|.|TRBV12-3/TRBV12-4
CASTAGYDYGYTF
TGTGCCAGCACCGCAGGGTACGACTATGGCTACACCTTC
>TRBD1|TRBJ2-5|13|.|TRBV30
CAWKTQGGETQYF
TGTGCCTGGAAAACACAGGGGGGAGAGACCCAGTACTTC
>.|TRBJ1-2|13|.|TRBV19
CASNVDTSYGYTF
TGTGCCAGTAACGTGGACACCAGCTATGGCTACACCTTC
>TRBD1|TRBJ1-2|14|.|TRBV5-1
CASSLRQGQDGYTF
TGCGCCAGCAGCTTAAGACAGGGTCAGGATGGCTACACCTTC
>TRBD1|TRBJ1-1|15|once|TRBV5-1
CASSLDEGAATEAFF
TGCGCCAGCAGCTTGGATGAGGGGGCAGCGACTGAAGCTTTCTTT
>.|TRBJ1-2|13|.|TRBV5-4
CASSSERQEIYTF
TGTGCCAGCAGCTCGGAACGGCAGGAAATTTACACCTTC
>TRBD1|TRBJ1-1|16|once|TRBV7-3
CASSPEPTGMRTEAFF
TGTGCCAGCAGCCCCGAACCGACAGGGATGCGAACTGAAGCTTTCTTT
>TRBD2|TRBJ2-5|15|.|TRBV2
CASKGTLGRGETQYF
TGTGCCAGCAAGGGTACCTTAGGGAGGGGAGAGACCCAGTACTTC
>.|TRBJ1-2|14|.|TRBV4-3
CASSQDGRGWGYTF
TGCGCCAGCAGCCAAGATGGGAGGGGATGGGGCTACACCTTC
>.|TRBJ1-5|19|.|TRBV6-6
CASSRVRAGGAVDNQPQHF
TGTGCCAGCAGTCGGGTAAGGGCGGGGGGCGCGGTAGACAATCAGCCCCAGCATTTT
>TRBD1|TRBJ1-1|14|.|TRBV7-8
CASSPRTGGTEAFF
TGTGCCAGCAGCCCTAGGACAGGGGGGACTGAAGCTTTCTTT
>TRBD1|TRBJ1-1|14|.|TRBV28
CASSGTGGGTEAFF
TGTGCCAGCAGTGGGACAGGGGGAGGCACTGAAGCTTTCTTT
>TRBD1|TRBJ1-6|15|.|TRBV18
CASSSRDSQNSPLHF
TGTGCCAGCTCATCGAGGGACAGTCAAAATTCACCCCTCCACTTT
>TRBD1|TRBJ2-7|14|.|TRBV7-2
CASSPRTGADEQYF
TGTGCCAGCAGCCCCCGGACAGGGGCGGACGAGCAGTACTTC
>.|TRBJ1-2|13|.|TRBV30
CAWSVSARADYTF
TGTGCCTGGAGTGTATCGGCCAGGGCCGACTACACCTTC
>TRBD2|TRBJ2-7|15|once|TRBV9
CASSVSGRGWDEQYF
TGTGCCAGCAGCGTAAGCGGGAGAGGTTGGGACGAGCAGTACTTC
>.|TRBJ2-7|12|.|TRBV28
CASRTASYEQYF
TGTGCCAGCAGGACAGCTTCCTACGAGCAGTACTTC
>.|TRBJ1-1|14|medium-sized|TRBV5-4
CASSFSSGNTEAFF
TGTGCCAGCAGCTTTTCTTCAGGGAACACTGAAGCTTTCTTT
>TRBD1|TRBJ2-3|17|.|TRBV7-8
CASSLRFGTGLSDTQYF
TGTGCCAGCAGCCTACGGTTCGGGACAGGGCTATCAGATACGCAGTATTTT
>.|TRBJ1-4|15|once|TRBV19
CASSIGGLGGEKLFF
TGTGCCAGTAGTATAGGAGGGCTGGGCGGTGAAAAACTGTTTTTT
>.|TRBJ2-7|13|.|TRBV12-3/TRBV12-4
CASTQGQYYEQYF
TGTGCCAGCACTCAAGGACAATACTACGAGCAGTACTTC
>.|TRBJ2-6|15|.|TRBV13
CASSFRGSGANVLTF
TGTGCCAGCAGCTTTAGAGGCTCTGGGGCCAACGTCCTGACTTTC
>.|TRBJ1-1|14|once|TRBV12-5
CASALGVMNTEAFF
TGTGCTAGTGCTCTCGGGGTCATGAACACTGAAGCTTTCTTT
>TRBD1|TRBJ1-2|13|.|TRBV6-6
CASSTRQGDGYTF
TGTGCCAGCAGTACTCGACAGGGTGATGGCTACACCTTC
>TRBD1|TRBJ2-7|15|.|TRBV9
CASSAAPGQIYEQYF
TGTGCCAGCAGCGCAGCTCCGGGACAGATCTACGAGCAGTACTTC
>TRBD1|TRBJ2-1|15|.|TRBV28
CASSWDRGVSGEQFF
TGTGCCAGCAGTTGGGACAGGGGAGTTAGCGGTGAGCAGTTCTTC
>.|TRBJ2-1|17|.|TRBV12-5
CASGLVLGPWVDNEQFF
TGTGCTAGTGGTTTGGTACTTGGGCCTTGGGTGGACAATGAGCAGTTCTTC
>.|TRBJ1-1|15|.|TRBV6-6
CASSYHRVLDTEAFF
TGTGCCAGCAGTTACCACAGGGTTTTGGACACTGAAGCTTTCTTT
>.|TRBJ2-1|14|.|TRBV29-1
CSSTRAGRPNEQFF
TGCAGCTCTACGAGGGCGGGAAGACCGAATGAGCAGTTCTTC
>.|TRBJ1-6|16|.|TRBV30
CAWSDRAGVGNSPLHF
TGTGCCTGGAGTGACCGCGCAGGGGTAGGAAATTCACCCCTCCACTTT
>.|TRBJ2-7|14|once|TRBV5-6
CASSPAQASSEQYF
TGTGCCAGCAGCCCCGCACAGGCGTCCAGCGAGCAGTACTTC
>.|TRBJ1-2|14|.|TRBV2
CASRGDRPNYGYTF
TGTGCCAGCAGGGGCGACAGGCCTAACTATGGCTACACCTTC
>TRBD1|TRBJ2-3|13|.|TRBV6-5
CASRATGTDTQYF
TGTGCCAGCAGGGCGACAGGGACAGATACGCAGTATTTT
>.|TRBJ1-3|13|.|TRBV6-5
CASSVRVLDTIYF
TGTGCCAGCAGCGTTCGGGTTCTGGACACCATATATTTT
>.|TRBJ2-3|15|.|TRBV24-1
CATSDPLPGVNTQYF
TGTGCCACCAGTGATCCCCTACCTGGAGTCAATACGCAGTATTTT
>TRBD2|TRBJ2-6|17|.|TRBV4-3
CASSQVTSGSGANVLTF
TGCGCCAGCAGCCAAGTCACTAGCGGCTCTGGGGCCAACGTCCTGACTTTC
>.|TRBJ1-1|13|.|TRBV9
CASSPGRGTEAFF
TGTGCCAGCAGCCCCGGACGGGGGACTGAAGCTTTCTTT
>.|TRBJ1-6|14|.|TRBV30
CAWKRDTDNSPLHF
TGTGCCTGGAAGCGGGACACCGATAATTCACCCCTCCACTTT
>.|TRBJ2-1|13|.|TRBV3-1/TRBV3-2
CASSQDWAAEQFF
TGTGCCAGCAGCCAAGATTGGGCAGCTGAGCAGTTCTTC
>TRBD1|TRBJ1-5|17|.|TRBV18
CASSPPTGATSNQPQHF
TGTGCCAGCTCACCCCCGACAGGGGCTACTAGCAATCAGCCCCAGCATTTT
>.|TRBJ2-3|14|.|TRBV24-1
CATSDFAGADTQYF
TGTGCCACCAGTGATTTTGCCGGGGCAGATACGCAGTATTTT
>.|TRBJ1-1|13|.|TRBV5-4
CASSLFGYTEAFF
TGTGCCAGCAGCTTGTTCGGGTACACTGAAGCTTTCTTT